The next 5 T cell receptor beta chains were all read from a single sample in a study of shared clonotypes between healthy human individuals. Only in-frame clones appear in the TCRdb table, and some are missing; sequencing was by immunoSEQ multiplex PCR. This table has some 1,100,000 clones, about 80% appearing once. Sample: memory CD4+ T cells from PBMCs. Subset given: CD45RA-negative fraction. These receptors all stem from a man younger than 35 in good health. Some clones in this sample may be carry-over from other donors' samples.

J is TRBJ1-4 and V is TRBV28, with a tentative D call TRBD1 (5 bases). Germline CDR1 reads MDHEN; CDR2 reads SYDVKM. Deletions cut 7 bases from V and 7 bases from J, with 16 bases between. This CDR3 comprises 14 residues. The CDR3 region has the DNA TGTGCCAGCATGGATCTAAGGGGTGGTGAAAAACTGTTTTTT. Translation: CASMDLRGGEKLFF.

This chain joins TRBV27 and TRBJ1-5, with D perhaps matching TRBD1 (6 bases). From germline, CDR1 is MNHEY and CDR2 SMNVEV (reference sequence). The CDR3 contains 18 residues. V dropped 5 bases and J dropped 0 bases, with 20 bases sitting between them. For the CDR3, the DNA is TGTGCCAGCAGTCCCCGGGACACCGGAATAAATAGCAATCAGCCCCAGCATTTT. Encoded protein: CASSPRDTGINSNQPQHF.

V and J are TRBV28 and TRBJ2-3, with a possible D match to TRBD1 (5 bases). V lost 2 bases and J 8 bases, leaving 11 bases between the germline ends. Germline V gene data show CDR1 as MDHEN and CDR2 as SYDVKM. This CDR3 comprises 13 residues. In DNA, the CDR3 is TGTGCCAGCAGTTTAGCAGGGTTGGGTACGCAGTATTTT. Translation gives CASSLAGLGTQYF.

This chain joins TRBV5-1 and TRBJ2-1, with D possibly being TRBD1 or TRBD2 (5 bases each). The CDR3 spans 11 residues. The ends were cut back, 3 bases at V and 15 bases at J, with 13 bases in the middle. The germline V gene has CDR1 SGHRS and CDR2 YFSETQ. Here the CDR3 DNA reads TGCGCCAGCAGCTCCCGGGACCTGTTGTTCTTC. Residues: CASSSRDLLFF.

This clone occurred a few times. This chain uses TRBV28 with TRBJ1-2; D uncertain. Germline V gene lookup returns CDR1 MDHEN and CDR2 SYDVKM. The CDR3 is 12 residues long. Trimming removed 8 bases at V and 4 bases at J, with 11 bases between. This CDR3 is CASRLKFYGYTF. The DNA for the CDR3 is TGTGCCAGCCGCCTCAAATTCTATGGCTACACCTTC.